These 30 T cell receptor beta chains share one sample of origin, sequenced in a study of memory CD4+ T cells and cytomegalovirus serostatus. The sort gate was single viable CD3+CD4+CD8-CD45RO+ cells for memory CD4+ T cells. Libraries were prepared by immunoSEQ multiplex PCR; TCRdb keeps only in-frame clonotypes and omits some of them. The table records 45,000 to 70,000 clones, approximately 82% of them present only once. Sequencing input: memory CD4+ T cells from blood. These TCRs come from an adult in good health and CMV-seronegative. Some clones in this sample may be carry-over from other donors' samples.

The V call is TRBV2, the J call TRBJ2-3, with D perhaps TRBD1 or TRBD2 (6 bases each). CDR1 is SNHLY, CDR2 FYNNEI, per germline. CDR3 size: 11 residues. V was pared by 7 bases and J by 5 bases, with 7 bases between. The CDR3 region is CASKGGDTQYF. CDR3 in DNA: TGTGCCAGCAAGGGGGGAGATACGCAGTATTTT.

This clone is medium-sized in the sample. The chain is built from TRBV2 and TRBJ2-3; no reliable D call. This CDR3 has 11 residues. The V gene's germline CDR1 is SNHLY and CDR2 FYNNEI. V was clipped by 3 bases and J by 5 bases, with 3 bases between them. The CDR3 is CASSDRDTQYF. In nucleotides, the CDR3 is TGTGCCAGCAGTGATAGAGATACGCAGTATTTT.

The genes are TRBV4-2 and TRBJ2-3, with D perhaps TRBD2 (6 bases). Trimming stripped 2 bases from V and 4 bases from J, with 10 bases between. This CDR3 is 14 amino acids long. CDR1 is LGHNA and CDR2 is YNFKEQ in the germline V gene. The CDR3 DNA reads TGTGCCAGCAGCCAAAGGACTATGGCAGATACGCAGTATTTT. This translates into CASSQRTMADTQYF.

The chain uses TRBV2 and TRBJ2-1; D is possibly TRBD2 (5 bases). The CDR3 totals 13 residues. CDR1 and CDR2 (germline): SNHLY, FYNNEI. V was clipped by 3 bases and J by 9 bases, with 12 bases between them. CDR3 region: CASSEVRAGEQFF. The CDR3 DNA is TGTGCCAGCAGTGAGGTGCGCGCGGGTGAGCAGTTCTTC.

This chain connects TRBV7-8 to TRBJ1-2; 9 bases agree with TRBD1. Unmatched junction bases numbered 12, after V lost 1 base and J lost 6 bases. Germline values: CDR1 SGHVS, CDR2 FQNEAQ. This CDR3 comprises 17 residues. DNA of the CDR3: TGTGCCAGCAGCTTAGTCCAGGGGACAGGGCTTCGTAATGGCTACACCTTC. This sequence encodes CASSLVQGTGLRNGYTF.

The gene calls are TRBV2 and TRBJ1-4; D not certain. The germline V and J ends were trimmed by 7 bases and 2 bases, with 11 bases remaining between them. CDR3 length: 14 amino acids. Germline CDR1 reads SNHLY; CDR2 reads FYNNEI. The CDR3 nucleotides read TGTGCCAGCAAGGTATCACCCACTAATGAAAAACTGTTTTTT. It specifies CASKVSPTNEKLFF.

The V gene is TRBV5-1, the J gene TRBJ2-2; D tentatively fits TRBD1 or TRBD2 (5 bases each). The length of the CDR3 is 13 residues. Trimming cost V 4 bases and J 6 bases, with 10 bases left between them. Germline values: CDR1 SGHRS, CDR2 YFSETQ. The CDR3 loop reads CASSPGRSGELFF. The DNA for the CDR3 is TGCGCCAGCAGCCCGGGGCGATCCGGGGAGCTGTTTTTT.

As DNA, the CDR3 is TGTGCCAGCTGGAAGCGGGAGGGCGGCGGGGAGCTGTTTTTT. This sequence encodes CASWKREGGGELFF. The rearrangement uses TRBV6-1 and TRBJ2-2, with 10 bases lining up with TRBD2. Germline V lookup: CDR1 MNHNS, CDR2 SASEGT. Trimming removed 8 bases from V and 7 bases from J; junction bases left unmatched: 7. The CDR3 runs to 14 residues.

The genes are TRBV18 and TRBJ1-1, with no clear D. CDR1 is KGHSH, CDR2 LQKENI, per germline. Trimming pared 3 bases from V and 5 bases from J, leaving 10 bases between. This CDR3 is 13 amino acids long. The DNA of the CDR3 is TGTGCCAGCTCACCGGTTATCGAGACTGAAGCTTTCTTT. Encoded protein: CASSPVIETEAFF.

V usage is TRBV7-2 and J usage is TRBJ2-1, with TRBD1 identical over 8 bases. This CDR3 region has 14 residues. J lost 7 bases, V lost 5 bases, and 7 bases had no gene match. CDR1 is SGHTA, CDR2 FQGNSA, per germline. The CDR3 DNA sequence: TGTGCCAGCAGCCTTAGTAGGACAGGGAATGAGCAGTTCTTC. Encoded protein: CASSLSRTGNEQFF.

There are a few counts of this clone. The V call is TRBV18, the J call TRBJ2-3; D is unclear. Germline CDR1 is KGHSH and CDR2 is LQKENI. Trimming left V 2 bases short and J 6 bases short, with 6 bases between. The CDR3 is 12 amino acids. The CDR3 region has the DNA TGTGCCAGCTCACCAACGGAGGATACGCAGTATTTT. It is translated as CASSPTEDTQYF.

DNA for the CDR3: TGTGCCAGCAGCGTAGGCTCGGGAGGGCCTGGAGAGCAGTACTTC. Protein sequence: CASSVGSGGPGEQYF. The V and J genes are TRBV9 and TRBJ2-7, with 8 bases identical to TRBD2. V lost 0 bases, J lost 7 bases, and 9 bases stayed unmatched. The germline gives CDR1 SGDLS, CDR2 YYNGEE. There are 15 residues in the CDR3.

The J gene is TRBJ2-7, the V gene TRBV11-2; TRBD2 matches 10 bases. J lost 5 bases, V lost 3 bases, and 4 bases had no gene match. This CDR3 is 14 amino acids long. The germline V gene encodes CDR1 SGHAT and CDR2 FQNNGV. The CDR3 is CASSLGLARDEQYF. The CDR3 DNA follows: TGTGCCAGCAGCTTGGGACTAGCGAGAGACGAGCAGTACTTC. Full variable domain (rest looked up from reference TRBV11-2 and TRBJ2-7): EAGVAQSPRYKIIEKRQSVAFWCNPISGHATLYWYQQILGQGPKLLIQFQNNGVVDDSQLPKDRFSAERLKGVDSTLKIQPAKLEDSAVYLCASSLGLARDEQYFGPGTRLTVT.

The genes are TRBV28 and TRBJ2-6; 8 nucleotides match TRBD2. V lost 7 bases, J lost 0 bases, and 5 bases stayed unmatched. The length of the CDR3 is 16 residues. The V gene's germline CDR1 is MDHEN and CDR2 SYDVKM. The CDR3 region has the DNA TGTGCCAGCACGGGACTAGGCCTCTCTGGGGCCAACGTCCTGACTTTC. It codes for CASTGLGLSGANVLTF.

The chain recombines TRBV18 with TRBJ1-4; D is ambiguous. V gave up 3 bases and J gave up 7 bases, with 9 bases separating them. The V gene's germline CDR1 is KGHSH and CDR2 LQKENI. The CDR3 is 13 amino acids. The CDR3 is CASSPQRGEKLFF. The DNA of the CDR3 is TGTGCCAGCTCACCGCAGCGGGGTGAAAAACTGTTTTTT.

V is TRBV18 and J is TRBJ1-2; the match to TRBD1 covers 12 bases. The V segment lost 2 bases and the J segment 8 bases; nucleotides outside the gene matches: 0. The germline V gene encodes CDR1 KGHSH and CDR2 LQKENI. There are 13 residues in the CDR3. The CDR3 region has the DNA TGTGCCAGCTCACCAGGGACAGGGGGCGGCTACACCTTC. Translation: CASSPGTGGGYTF.

This clone was seen more than once but under ten times. The V gene is TRBV5-1, the J gene TRBJ2-6; unclear D gene. V dropped 6 bases and J dropped 1 base, with 8 bases sitting between them. The CDR3 has 14 amino acids. Germline-derived CDR1 and CDR2 are SGHRS and YFSETQ. CDR3 in DNA: TGCGCCAGCATGACCCGATCTGGGGCCAACGTCCTGACTTTC. It is translated as CASMTRSGANVLTF.

CDR3 bases: TGTGCCAGCAAGGGACAGGGGGGGACTAACTATGGCTACACCTTC. Translating gives CASKGQGGTNYGYTF. The rearrangement uses TRBV6-1 and TRBJ1-2; 11 bases are a match to TRBD1. CDR3 length: 15 amino acids. After removal of 7 bases from V and 0 bases from J, the junction contained 4 bases not matched to a gene. Germline V gives CDR1 MNHNS, CDR2 SASEGT.

The chain uses TRBV18 and TRBJ2-3, with 8 bases aligning to TRBD2. Germline assignment: CDR1 KGHSH and CDR2 LQKENI. This CDR3 is built from 16 residues. With V trimmed by 3 bases and J by 5 bases, 10 bases remained unmatched. CDR3 sequence (DNA): TGTGCCAGCTCACCCTTCGGCGGGAGCGGGGGAGATACGCAGTATTTT. It specifies CASSPFGGSGGDTQYF.

This clone has just one count. CDR3 sequence reads: CATNRGLSDTQYF. The CDR3 DNA sequence: TGTGCCACTAACAGGGGGTTATCGGATACGCAGTATTTT. The chain carries TRBV6-6 and TRBJ2-3; 8 nucleotides agree with TRBD1. CDR1 is MNHNY and CDR2 is SVGAGI in the germline V gene (reference sequence). This CDR3 has 13 residues. After removal of 10 bases from V and 6 bases from J, the junction contained 9 bases not matched to a gene.

This chain uses TRBV28 with TRBJ2-7; the match to TRBD1 covers 8 bases. Germline assignment: CDR1 MDHEN and CDR2 SYDVKM. CDR3 length equals 14 residues. With 6 bases clipped from V and 5 bases from J, the junction kept 9 bases outside the gene matches. Written as DNA, the CDR3 is TGTGCCAGCAGCCTGACAGGGGCTCGCAACGAGCAGTACTTC. Its protein is CASSLTGARNEQYF.

J is TRBJ2-3 and V is TRBV9; TRBD2 agrees at 7 bases. After removal of 3 bases from V and 3 bases from J, the junction contained 4 bases not matched to a gene. This CDR3 has 14 amino acids. Germline CDR1 and CDR2: SGDLS and YYNGEE. For the CDR3, the DNA is TGTGCCAGCAGCGCCCAGCGGGATACAGATACGCAGTATTTT. Residues: CASSAQRDTDTQYF.

This clone was seen only once. V gene TRBV4-3 combines with J gene TRBJ1-6, with D tentatively TRBD1 (6 bases). The ends were cut back, 1 base at V and 8 bases at J, with 12 bases in the middle. Germline V lookup: CDR1 LGHNA, CDR2 YSLEER. The CDR3 contains 15 residues. The CDR3 loop is CASSQGHRADSPLHF. For the CDR3, the DNA is TGCGCCAGCAGCCAAGGTCACAGGGCCGATTCACCCCTCCACTTT.

The V and J genes are TRBV7-9 and TRBJ2-2; 12 positions agree with TRBD2. Germline V CDR1 and CDR2: SEHNR, FQNEAQ (reference sequence). CDR3 length: 16 amino acids. Losses at the gene ends were 5 bases for V and 5 bases for J; bases not matched to a gene: 6. Here the CDR3 DNA reads TGTGCCAGCAGCGTGACTAGCGGGAGCAGAACCGGGGAGCTGTTTTTT. Translating gives CASSVTSGSRTGELFF.

The chain uses TRBV30 and TRBJ2-3, with D possibly being TRBD2 (6 bases). The ends were cut back, 3 bases at V and 4 bases at J, with 17 bases in the middle. Germline V lookup: CDR1 GTSNPN, CDR2 SVGIG (reference sequence). The CDR3 length is 15 residues. The CDR3 reads CAWSGSFLLADTQYF. DNA of the CDR3: TGTGCCTGGAGCGGGAGTTTTTTACTCGCAGATACGCAGTATTTT.

This chain joins TRBV21-1 and TRBJ2-1; the DNA was not compared with TRBD1, the D call given in the table. TRBV21-1 has pseudogene status. This CDR3 region has 15 residues. Here the CDR3 DNA reads TGTGCCAGCAGCACCATCGCCGAACAGGGGGGAGAGCAGTTCTTC. Its translation is CASSTIAEQGGEQFF.

The chain links TRBV28 to TRBJ2-3; TRBD2 matches 12 bases. The CDR3 is 16 residues long. Germline CDR1 and CDR2: MDHEN and SYDVKM. V lost 3 bases and J lost 6; bases outside the gene matches: 7. The CDR3 loop reads CASSFELAGGWDTQYF. The CDR3 nucleotides read TGTGCCAGCAGTTTCGAACTAGCGGGAGGATGGGATACGCAGTATTTT.

This clone has a handful of counts. The chain has TRBV2 and TRBJ2-1; D is uncertain. The V end was cut by 7 bases, the J end by 5 bases, with 15 bases between. Germline V gives CDR1 SNHLY, CDR2 FYNNEI. The CDR3 is 14 residues long. The CDR3 sequence is CASTPRPENNEQFF. Here the CDR3 DNA reads TGTGCCAGCACTCCGAGGCCAGAGAACAATGAGCAGTTCTTC. Full variable domain (remainder filled in from reference TRBV2 and TRBJ2-1): EPEVTQTPSHQVTQMGQEVILRCVPISNHLYFYWYRQILGQKVEFLVSFYNNEISEKSEIFDDQFSVERPDGSNFTLKIRSTKLEDSAMYFCASTPRPENNEQFFGPGTRLTVL.

The chain has TRBV28 and TRBJ2-7; 16 nucleotides match TRBD2. This CDR3 contains 18 residues. CDR1 and CDR2 from the germline V gene are MDHEN and SYDVKM. Unmatched junction bases numbered 13, after V lost 6 bases and J lost 5 bases. The CDR3, as DNA: TGTGCCAGCAGAGCACCGGGACTAGCGGGAGGGAGCCGGAACGAGCAGTACTTC. It encodes CASRAPGLAGGSRNEQYF. The entire variable domain, with the rest obtained from reference TRBV28 and TRBJ2-7, is as follows: DVKVTQSSRYLVKRTGEKVFLECVQDMDHENMFWYRQDPGLGLRLIYFSYDVKMKEKGDIPEGYSVSREKKERFSLILESASTNQTSMYLCASRAPGLAGGSRNEQYFGPGTRLTVT.

J is TRBJ1-5 and V is TRBV7-8, with TRBD1 matching 11 bases. Germline V CDR1 and CDR2: SGHVS, FQNEAQ. This CDR3 region has 16 residues. V gave up 3 bases and J gave up 4 bases; unmatched junction bases: 5. CDR3 DNA: TGTGCCAGCAGCTTGACGGACAGGGGGCCAAATCAGCCCCAGCATTTT. Protein: CASSLTDRGPNQPQHF.